The clone carrying this T cell receptor beta chain appeared a few times. The target antigen is unknown. This sample's treatment: oral pan-JAK inhibitor, 5-10 mg twice daily. Specimens obtained from alopecia areata patients comprised lesional scalp punch biopsies and peripheral blood. RNA was isolated and reverse transcribed to cDNA, the sequencing template. The table came from immunoSEQ multiplex PCR; TCRdb's copy has only in-frame clones and leaves some out. The sample has around 270,000 clones, 55% to 70% seen once. This record comes from a study of CD8+ T cells in alopecia areata. Study-level background: Tofacitinib lasted 6 to 18 months, then 6 months off drug. The study, taken as a whole, reports: Many expanded lesional clones persisted in scalp and blood during tofacitinib. Because of a solitary nonresponder, the connection of baseline CD8+ expansion to response stays uncertain.

The clonotype was recovered from a human donor with alopecia areata. Material: CD4+ T cells sorted from blood, obtained at week 24, from a patient treated with tofacitinib.

The DNA of the CDR3 is TGTGCCATCAGGGCGTGGCTAGCGGGGGGCGATGAGCAGTTCTTC. It codes for CAIRAWLAGGDEQFF. The genes are TRBV10-3 and TRBJ2-1; TRBD2 agrees at 11 bases. The CDR3 totals 15 residues. In germline, CDR1 is ENHRY, CDR2 SYGVKD. V was clipped by 6 bases and J by 8 bases; unmatched bases: 9.